Listed below are T cell receptor beta chains from one sample, sequenced in a study of beta chain features in type 1 diabetes. Clones were sequenced by immunoSEQ multiplex PCR, and TCRdb holds only the in-frame ones, with some missing. The data show about 150,000 clones, 8.5% to 14% seen once. The sample was central memory CD4+ T cells from blood. Receptors were obtained from a man aged 18 to 29 in good health. The CDR3 runs from the conserved cysteine through the conserved F or W. D genes are given only for firm matches. Clone size is stated in some rows and not others, as once, few, many or a class when expanded.

.,few,TRBV18,TRBJ2-1,TGTGCCAGCTCACCACAGGGAACCTGGTTCAATGAGCAGTTCTTC,CASSPQGTWFNEQFF
.,.,TRBV9,TRBJ2-4,TGTGCCAGCAGCGTAGGGGCTAGCCTGAACATTCAGTACTTC,CASSVGASLNIQYF
.,few,TRBV29-1,TRBJ2-7,TGCAGCGTTACTCCGCCGCATGGTAGCGCCTACGAGCAGTACTTC,CSVTPPHGSAYEQYF
.,few,TRBV7-2,TRBJ2-5,TGTGCCAGCAGCTGGTGGCAGAGCCAAGAGACCCAGTACTTC,CASSWWQSQETQYF
TRBD1,.,TRBV10-3,TRBJ2-3,TGTGCCATCAGGGGGAGCAGGGGGCTGACAGATACGCAGTATTTT,CAIRGSRGLTDTQYF
.,many,TRBV2,TRBJ2-5,TGTGCCAGCTCAGGCTGGGGAACCCAGTACTTC,CASSGWGTQYF
TRBD2,.,TRBV4-3,TRBJ2-1,TGCGCCAGCAGCCAAGATGAGCGGGGGGTAAATGAGCAGTTCTTC,CASSQDERGVNEQFF
.,few,TRBV28,TRBJ1-3,TGTGCCAGCGCCGACAGGTTAATAAGCTCTGGAAACACCATATATTTT,CASADRLISSGNTIYF
.,few,TRBV28,TRBJ2-7,TGTGCCAGCAAGGGCGGTAGGACCTCCTACGAGCAGTACTTC,CASKGGRTSYEQYF
.,.,TRBV19,TRBJ2-1,TGTGCCAGTAGTCAGAAATTGGGCCTGGTTAATGAGCAGTTCTTC,CASSQKLGLVNEQFF
.,.,TRBV10-3,TRBJ1-6,TGTGCCAGCAGTCGGGGACTCTATAATTCACCCCTCCACTTT,CASSRGLYNSPLHF
.,once,TRBV5-1,TRBJ2-3,TGCGCCAGCAGCTTGGGCGGGACTCGCACAGATACGCAGTATTTT,CASSLGGTRTDTQYF
.,.,TRBV9,TRBJ2-3,TGTGCCAGCAGCCCCCGGCGGCCCCGCGCAGATACGCAGTATTTT,CASSPRRPRADTQYF
.,few,TRBV4-2,TRBJ1-1,TGTGCCAGCAGCCAAGACCGGCGCAGGGAGGCTTTCTTT,CASSQDRRREAFF
.,.,TRBV11-3,TRBJ2-2,TGTGCCAGCAGCTGGACAGCGAACACCGGGGAGCTGTTTTTT,CASSWTANTGELFF
.,.,TRBV5-1,TRBJ2-3,TGCGCCAGCAGCGGACAAAGGAGCACAGATACGCAGTATTTT,CASSGQRSTDTQYF
.,.,TRBV7-6,TRBJ2-5,TGTGCCAGCAGCGGTAAACAGAACCAAGAGACCCAGTACTTC,CASSGKQNQETQYF
TRBD2,.,TRBV7-2,TRBJ2-1,TGTGCCAGCAGCTTAGCGCTTAGGCTAGCGGGGGGATCTGAGCAGTTCTTC,CASSLALRLAGGSEQFF
.,many,TRBV7-2,TRBJ2-3,TGTGCCAGCAGCTTGAGCAGGGGCACAGATACGCAGTATTTT,CASSLSRGTDTQYF
.,.,TRBV5-1,TRBJ2-2,TGCGCCAGCAGCTTGGCGACAGTATCGAACACCGGGGAGCTGTTTTTT,CASSLATVSNTGELFF
.,.,TRBV10-3,TRBJ2-2,TGTGCCATCAGTTTGGACAGACAGAACACCGGGGAGCTGTTTTTT,CAISLDRQNTGELFF
TRBD1,.,TRBV10-3,TRBJ1-1,TGTGCCATCAGAAGACAGGGGGCTGTGCACACTGAAGCTTTCTTT,CAIRRQGAVHTEAFF
.,.,TRBV20-1,TRBJ1-2,TGCAGTGCTAGATCCAACTATGGCTACACCTTC,CSARSNYGYTF
.,few,TRBV18,TRBJ1-2,TGTGCCAGCTCACCAGAAAGGGTAGGCTTTGGCTACACCTTC,CASSPERVGFGYTF
.,few,TRBV4-2,TRBJ2-1,TGTGCCAGCAGCCCCCGGGGAGCCAATGAGCAGTTCTTC,CASSPRGANEQFF
.,.,TRBV15,TRBJ1-2,TGTGCCACCAGCAGAGACGGGGGAGCCTATGGCTACACCTTC,CATSRDGGAYGYTF
.,once,TRBV9,TRBJ1-3,TGTGCCAGCAGCGTAGGTGCAGGCGGGGCTGGAAACACCATATATTTT,CASSVGAGGAGNTIYF
.,few,TRBV28,TRBJ1-6,TGTGCCAGCAGTTTACGATCACCCCTCCACTTT,CASSLRSPLHF
.,few,TRBV20-1,TRBJ1-2,TGCAGTGCTAAGACCTATGGCTACACCTTC,CSAKTYGYTF
.,.,TRBV19,TRBJ1-1,TGTGCCAGTAGTAGCACTGAAGCTTTCTTT,CASSSTEAFF
TRBD1,few,TRBV4-3,TRBJ1-1,TGCGCCAGCAGCCAAGAAACAGGGGCCTGGACTGAAGCTTTCTTT,CASSQETGAWTEAFF